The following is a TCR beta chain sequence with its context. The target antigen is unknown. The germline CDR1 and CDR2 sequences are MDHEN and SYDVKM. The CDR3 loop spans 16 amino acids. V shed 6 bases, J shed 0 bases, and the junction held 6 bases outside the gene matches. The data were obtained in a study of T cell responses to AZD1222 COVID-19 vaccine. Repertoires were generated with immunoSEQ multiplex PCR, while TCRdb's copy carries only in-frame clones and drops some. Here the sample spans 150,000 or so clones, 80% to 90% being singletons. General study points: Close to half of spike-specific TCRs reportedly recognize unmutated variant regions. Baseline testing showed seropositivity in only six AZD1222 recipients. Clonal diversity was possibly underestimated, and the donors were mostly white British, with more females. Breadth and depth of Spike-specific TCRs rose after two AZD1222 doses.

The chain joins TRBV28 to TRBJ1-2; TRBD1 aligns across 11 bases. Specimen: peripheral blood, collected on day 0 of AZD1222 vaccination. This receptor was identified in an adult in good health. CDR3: CASRKGQGVANYGYTF. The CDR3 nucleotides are TGTGCCAGCAGGAAGGGACAGGGGGTAGCTAACTATGGCTACACCTTC.